The 19 T cell receptor beta chains presented below share a single source sample, sequenced in a study of T-cell memory formation after mild COVID-19. TCRdb re-called the 5' RACE reads with MiXCR, one entry per CDR3 protein. Altogether 180,000 or so distinct CDR3 sequences are present, roughly 17% being singletons, with the ten largest covering 2% to 2.5%. Sample: PBMCs or a T cell subset sorted from them (not recorded which). These receptors were taken from an adult woman who had mild COVID-19 (a few samples of this study predate the infection). Cell type and time point are not known.

This clonotype was seen a few times. The V gene is TRBV5-1, the J gene TRBJ2-5; 7 bases map to TRBD1. Germline V lookup: CDR1 SGHRS, CDR2 YFSETQ. The CDR3 runs 15 residues. V gave up 5 bases and J gave up 1 base; unmatched junction bases: 8. The CDR3 coding sequence is TGCGCCAGCAGGCGAACAACAGGGGCCCAAGAGACCCAGTACTTC. Translated: CASRRTTGAQETQYF.

The gene calls are TRBV25-1 and TRBJ1-1; TRBD1 matches at 11 bases. The V gene end was trimmed by 0 bases and the J gene end by 4 bases; junction bases not matched to a gene: 7. Germline CDR1 MGHDK, CDR2 SYGVNS. This CDR3 is 17 amino acids long. CDR3 region: CASSEYIGTGGGTEAFF. The CDR3 DNA reads TGTGCCAGCAGTGAATATATCGGGACAGGGGGAGGCACTGAAGCTTTCTTT.

The genes are TRBV9 and TRBJ2-2, with 9 nucleotides matching TRBD1. CDR1 is SGDLS and CDR2 is YYNGEE in the germline V gene. The CDR3 is 13 residues long. The trim removed 9 bases at V and 4 bases at J, leaving 4 bases unmatched. CDR3 loop: CATSQGATGELFF. Written as DNA, the CDR3 is TGTGCCACGTCACAGGGGGCCACCGGGGAGCTGTTTTTT.

The chain carries TRBV7-2 and TRBJ2-1, with a tentative D call TRBD2 (5 bases). Deletions cut 7 bases from V and 6 bases from J, with 16 bases between. This CDR3 region has 14 residues. Looked up from germline, CDR1 is SGHTA and CDR2 is FQGNSA. In nucleotides, the CDR3 is TGTGCCAGCAACCCGTTCTTGAGCGGCAATGAGCAGTTCTTC. This sequence encodes CASNPFLSGNEQFF.

The chain uses TRBV3-1 and TRBJ2-2, with D unresolved. Looked up from germline, CDR1 is LGHDT and CDR2 is YNNKEL (reference sequence). The CDR3 runs to 13 residues. Trimming stripped 4 bases from V and 5 bases from J, with 8 bases between. The CDR3 DNA sequence: TGTGCCAGCAGCCGTCACGAGACCGGGGAGCTGTTTTTT. Translation gives CASSRHETGELFF.

The gene calls are TRBV6-2 or TRBV6-3 and TRBJ1-1, with D uncertain. CDR1 is MNHEY and CDR2 is SVGEGT in the germline V gene. V lost 6 bases to trimming and J lost 3 bases, with 17 bases between them. This CDR3 contains 15 residues. The CDR3 reads CASRPTGMLHTEAFF. The CDR3 region has the DNA TGTGCCAGCAGGCCCACTGGGATGTTGCACACTGAAGCTTTCTTT.

The CDR3 nucleotides read TGCAGTGCTAGGAGGCTACAGGGTACAAGCTCCTACAATGAGCAGTTCTTC. Translating it yields CSARRLQGTSSYNEQFF. V is TRBV20-1 and J is TRBJ2-1; tentatively, D is TRBD1 (6 bases). The length of the CDR3 is 17 residues. Germline CDR1 and CDR2: DFQATT and SNEGSKA (reference sequence). V lost 3 bases and J lost 0, with 18 bases in between.

The V call is TRBV27, the J call TRBJ2-5, with TRBD1 matching over 8 bases. CDR1 and CDR2 from the germline V gene are MNHEY and SMNVEV (reference sequence). Trimming cost V 6 bases and J 5 bases; bases outside gene matches: 8. This CDR3 is 14 amino acids long. CDR3 DNA sequence: TGTGCCAGCAGGCCCGACAGGGGTTCGGAGACCCAGTACTTC. Translated: CASRPDRGSETQYF.

V and J are TRBV5-1 and TRBJ2-1, with D maybe TRBD2 (6 bases). Germline CDR1 and CDR2: SGHRS and YFSETQ. Trimming removed 2 bases at V and 14 bases at J, with 26 bases between. This CDR3 region has 16 residues. The CDR3 region is CASSFGTPSRAYEKFF. In nucleotides, the CDR3 is TGCGCCAGCAGCTTCGGGACTCCGAGCCGGGCATATGAAAAGTTCTTC. Full variable domain (rest looked up from reference TRBV5-1 and TRBJ2-1): KAGVTQTPRYLIKTRGQQVTLSCSPISGHRSVSWYQQTPGQGLQFLFEYFSETQRNKGNFPGRFSGRQFSNSRSEMNVSTLELGDSALYLCASSFGTPSRAYEKFFGPGTRLTVL.

A few counts support this clonotype. The genes are TRBV12-3 or TRBV12-4 and TRBJ2-3; 11 bases line up with TRBD2. The CDR3 is 17 amino acids. V trimming: 1 base; J trimming: 0 bases; junction bases outside the gene matches: 3. This chain's CDR3 is CASSLGLAGFSTDTQYF. Here the CDR3 DNA reads TGTGCCAGCAGTTTAGGACTAGCGGGGTTTAGCACAGATACGCAGTATTTT.

This clonotype turned up a few times. The genes are TRBV12-3 or TRBV12-4 and TRBJ2-1, with 13 bases identical to TRBD2. The V and J ends lost 5 bases and 8 bases, in that order; junction bases with no gene match: 3. The CDR3 is 14 amino acids. The CDR3 protein is CASSLGLAGYEQFF. The CDR3 DNA follows: TGTGCCAGCAGTCTGGGACTAGCGGGATATGAGCAGTTCTTC.

This clonotype was observed once. The chain carries TRBV7-8 and TRBJ1-1; 7 bases agree with TRBD1. Trimming cost V 5 bases and J 1 base; bases outside gene matches: 4. The CDR3 runs to 14 residues. Germline CDR1 reads SGHVS; CDR2 reads FQNEAQ. As DNA, the CDR3 is TGTGCCAGCAGCGTCAGGGGGGAGAACACTGAAGCTTTCTTT. Translated: CASSVRGENTEAFF.

This clonotype has just a few counts. The chain is built from TRBV7-9 and TRBJ1-1; D ambiguous. Germline CDR1 and CDR2: SEHNR and FQNEAQ (reference sequence). This CDR3 is built from 18 residues. V was pared by 2 bases and J by 4 bases, with 23 bases between. Here the CDR3 reads CASSLIAPQSSLGTEAFF. For the CDR3, the DNA is TGTGCCAGCAGCTTAATAGCACCCCAGTCTTCCCTGGGCACTGAAGCTTTCTTT.

The chain joins TRBV7-2 to TRBJ2-2; D remains unclear. V gave up 1 base and J gave up 2 bases, with 8 bases separating them. The germline CDR1 and CDR2 sequences are SGHTA and FQGNSA. CDR3 length: 15 amino acids. CDR3 sequence reads: CASSLVGHNTGELFF. CDR3 nucleotides: TGTGCCAGCAGCTTAGTCGGCCATAACACCGGGGAGCTGTTTTTT.

This chain connects TRBV24-1 to TRBJ2-2; a possible D gene is TRBD1 (6 bases). Trimming left V 4 bases short and J 2 bases short, with 16 bases between. The CDR3 consists of 17 residues. The germline CDR1 and CDR2 sequences are KGHDR and SFDVKD. This CDR3 reads CATSDKGQLPNTGELFF. The CDR3 region has the DNA TGTGCCACCAGTGACAAAGGACAGCTCCCTAACACCGGGGAGCTGTTTTTT.

The chain carries TRBV20-1 and TRBJ2-4; D may be TRBD1 (6 bases). The V end lost 7 bases, the J end lost 1 base, and 8 bases lay between the germline ends. This CDR3 has 12 amino acids. The V gene's germline CDR1 is DFQATT and CDR2 SNEGSKA (reference sequence). The CDR3 here is CSVRGAKNIQYF. Written as DNA, the CDR3 is TGCAGTGTCAGGGGCGCCAAAAACATTCAGTACTTC.

V usage is TRBV5-1 and J usage is TRBJ1-1; maybe TRBD1 (6 bases). The CDR3 contains 15 residues. V was clipped by 0 bases and J by 0 bases, with 9 bases between them. The germline V gene has CDR1 SGHRS and CDR2 YFSETQ. CDR3 bases: TGCGCCAGCAGCTTGGAGGGGGGATTGAACACTGAAGCTTTCTTT. This gives the protein CASSLEGGLNTEAFF.

The chain employs TRBV7-9 and TRBJ2-2, with a possible D match to TRBD1 (6 bases). Germline CDR1 reads SEHNR; CDR2 reads FQNEAQ (reference sequence). Trimming stripped 5 bases from V and 0 bases from J, with 19 bases between. This CDR3 is built from 18 residues. CDR3: CASSHPHTTGSNTGELFF. The CDR3 nucleotides read TGTGCCAGCAGCCATCCTCACACTACAGGGTCGAACACCGGGGAGCTGTTTTTT.

The chain is built from TRBV10-3 and TRBJ2-7; 7 positions agree with TRBD2. The junction had 14 bases not matched to a gene; V was cut back by 10 bases and J by 5 bases. CDR1 ENHRY and CDR2 SYGVKD come from the germline V gene. This CDR3 is built from 14 residues. In nucleotides, the CDR3 is TGTGCCAACGCCGCGGGGGTTCCGGACCACGAGCAGTACTTC. Translated, it gives CANAAGVPDHEQYF.